Shown below are 10 T cell receptor beta chains from a single sample sequenced in a study of shared clonotypes between healthy human individuals. Repertoires were generated with immunoSEQ multiplex PCR, while TCRdb's copy carries only in-frame clones and drops some. Of around 99,000 clones in the sample, around 68% were seen once. What was sequenced was memory CD8+ T cells sorted from blood. Sample subset: CD45RO+ cells pooled with CCR7-negative TemRA cells. The receptors were gathered from a young man in good health.

The rearrangement joins TRBV29-1 to TRBJ2-3; 8 positions match TRBD2. The germline gives CDR1 SQVTM, CDR2 ANQGSEA. This CDR3 comprises 16 residues. V lost 5 bases and J lost 0; bases outside the gene matches: 10. The CDR3 loop is CSVQGELAESTDTQYF. DNA of the CDR3: TGCAGCGTTCAGGGAGAACTAGCGGAAAGCACAGATACGCAGTATTTT.

The chain links TRBV5-8 to TRBJ2-1; D is possibly TRBD2 (5 bases). CDR3 length: 16 residues. V was cut by 2 bases and J by 7 bases, with 19 bases left in between. Germline CDR1 reads SGHTS; CDR2 reads YDEGEE. The CDR3 DNA reads as TGTGCCAGCAGCTTCTCGGCTCTCTGGGAGCGGAATGAGCAGTTCTTC. The encoded protein is CASSFSALWERNEQFF.

Worth noting for this clone: Given a much more abundant clone one base away, this may be a read error. This rearrangement joins TRBV25-1 to TRBJ2-2, with D hard to call. V was trimmed by 0 bases and J by 4 bases, leaving 0 bases between them. The CDR3 loop spans 12 amino acids. Germline V gives CDR1 MGHDK, CDR2 SYGVNS. CDR3 DNA: TGTGCCAGCAGTGAATACACCGGGGAGCTGTTTTTT. It encodes CASSEYTGELFF.

V is TRBV5-1 and J is TRBJ2-1, with 8 bases fitting TRBD1. V trimming: 3 bases; J trimming: 9 bases; junction bases outside the gene matches: 2. The length of the CDR3 is 12 residues. Germline CDR1 and CDR2: SGHRS and YFSETQ. The CDR3: CASSSQGAEQFF. CDR3 in DNA: TGCGCCAGCAGCTCCCAGGGGGCTGAGCAGTTCTTC.

This clone was seen only a few times. The chain combines TRBV10-3 with TRBJ2-7; possible D gene TRBD1, 7 bases. The CDR3 is 14 amino acids. Germline loops: CDR1 ENHRY, CDR2 SYGVKD. The V end lost 4 bases, the J end lost 6 bases, and 16 bases lay between the germline ends. CDR3 residues: CAISGPRGASEQYF. In DNA form, the CDR3 reads TGTGCCATCAGTGGGCCCAGGGGGGCTTCCGAGCAGTACTTC.

This clone was found a few times. The rearrangement joins TRBV10-2 to TRBJ2-1; D possibly corresponds to TRBD2 (5 bases). The germline V gene encodes CDR1 WSHSY and CDR2 SAAADI. V dropped 2 bases and J dropped 4 bases, with 9 bases sitting between them. CDR3 length equals 14 residues. DNA of the CDR3: TGCGCCAGCAGTGAGACTAGTAATTACAATGAGCAGTTCTTC. It codes for CASSETSNYNEQFF.

This rearrangement joins TRBV7-9 to TRBJ1-4; maybe TRBD1 (6 bases). The CDR3 consists of 13 residues. V dropped 1 base and J dropped 6 bases, with 6 bases sitting between them. The germline gives CDR1 SEHNR, CDR2 FQNEAQ (reference sequence). In DNA form, the CDR3 reads TGTGCCAGCAGCTTAGGGACAGATGAAAAACTGTTTTTT. Amino acids: CASSLGTDEKLFF.

The chain joins TRBV6-5 to TRBJ1-2; possibly TRBD1 for D (5 bases). CDR1 is MNHEY, CDR2 SVGAGI, per germline. V was pared by 7 bases and J by 4 bases, with 16 bases between. CDR3 size: 14 residues. The CDR3 is CASTIVGGSYGYTF. The CDR3 nucleotides are TGTGCCAGCACCATCGTCGGGGGTTCCTATGGCTACACCTTC.

This chain uses TRBV5-1 with TRBJ2-2; perhaps TRBD2 as D (6 bases). Germline loops: CDR1 SGHRS, CDR2 YFSETQ. The CDR3 has 17 amino acids. Deletions cut 2 bases from V and 7 bases from J, with 21 bases between. The CDR3 sequence is CASSLIRRGVFIGELFF. The CDR3 nucleotides read TGCGCCAGCAGCTTAATCAGGAGGGGTGTTTTTATCGGGGAGCTGTTTTTT.

V gene TRBV7-9 combines with J gene TRBJ2-2; 10 bases are a match to TRBD1. CDR1 and CDR2 from the germline V gene are SEHNR and FQNEAQ (reference sequence). The J segment lost 5 bases and the V segment lost 5 bases, leaving 2 bases of the junction unmatched. This CDR3 is built from 14 residues. This CDR3 reads CASSPGQGTGELFF. CDR3 DNA sequence: TGTGCCAGCAGCCCGGGACAGGGGACCGGGGAGCTGTTTTTT. Full variable domain (missing parts from reference TRBV7-9 and TRBJ2-2): DTGVSQNPRHKITKRGQNVTFRCDPISEHNRLYWYRQTLGQGPEFLTYFQNEAQLEKSRLLSDRFSAERPKGSFSTLEIQRTEQGDSAMYLCASSPGQGTGELFFGEGSRLTVL.